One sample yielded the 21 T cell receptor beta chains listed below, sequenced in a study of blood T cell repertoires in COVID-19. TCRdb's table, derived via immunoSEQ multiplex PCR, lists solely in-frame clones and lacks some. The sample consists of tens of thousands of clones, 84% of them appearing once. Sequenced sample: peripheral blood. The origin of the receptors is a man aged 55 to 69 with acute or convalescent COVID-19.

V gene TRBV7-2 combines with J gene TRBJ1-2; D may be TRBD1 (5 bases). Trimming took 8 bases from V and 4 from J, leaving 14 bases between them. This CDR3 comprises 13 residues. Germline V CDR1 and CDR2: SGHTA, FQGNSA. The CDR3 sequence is CASGRDGSYGYTF. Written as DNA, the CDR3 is TGTGCCAGCGGGAGGGACGGTTCCTATGGCTACACCTTC.

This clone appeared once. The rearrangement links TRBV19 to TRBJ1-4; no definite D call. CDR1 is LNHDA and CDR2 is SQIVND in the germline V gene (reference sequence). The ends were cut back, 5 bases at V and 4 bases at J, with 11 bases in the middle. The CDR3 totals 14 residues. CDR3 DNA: TGTGCCAGTAGTGTCACAGTCAGTAATGAAAAACTGTTTTTT. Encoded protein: CASSVTVSNEKLFF. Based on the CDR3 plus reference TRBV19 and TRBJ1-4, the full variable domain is DGGITQSPKYLFRKEGQNVTLSCEQNLNHDAMYWYRQDPGQGLRLIYYSQIVNDFQKGDIAEGYSVSREKKESFPLTVTSAQKNPTAFYLCASSVTVSNEKLFFGSGTQLSVL.

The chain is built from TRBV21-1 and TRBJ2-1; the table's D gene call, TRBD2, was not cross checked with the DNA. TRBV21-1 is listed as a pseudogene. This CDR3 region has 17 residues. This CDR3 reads CASSKGPSGGRESGQFF. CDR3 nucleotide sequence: TGTGCCAGCAGCAAAGGCCCTAGCGGGGGCCGCGAGTCGGGGCAGTTCTTC.

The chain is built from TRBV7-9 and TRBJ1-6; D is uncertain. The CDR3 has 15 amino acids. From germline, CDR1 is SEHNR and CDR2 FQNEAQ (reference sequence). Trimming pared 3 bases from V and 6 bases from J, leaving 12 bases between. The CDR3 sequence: CASSFRGSANSPLHF. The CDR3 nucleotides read TGTGCCAGCAGCTTCCGCGGATCTGCTAATTCACCCCTCCACTTT.

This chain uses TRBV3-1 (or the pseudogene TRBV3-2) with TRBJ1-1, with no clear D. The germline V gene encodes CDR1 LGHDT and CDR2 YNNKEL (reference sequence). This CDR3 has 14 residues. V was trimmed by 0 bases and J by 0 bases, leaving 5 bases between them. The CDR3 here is CASSQDLMNTEAFF. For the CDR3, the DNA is TGTGCCAGCAGCCAAGATTTAATGAACACTGAAGCTTTCTTT.

The CDR3 DNA follows: TGTGCCAGCAGCGTAGAAGGGGCAGATACGCAGTATTTT. It encodes CASSVEGADTQYF. This chain uses TRBV9 with TRBJ2-3; D perhaps matches TRBD1 (5 bases). The germline V gene has CDR1 SGDLS and CDR2 YYNGEE. CDR3 length: 13 residues. V lost 0 bases, J lost 4 bases, and 6 bases lay in between.

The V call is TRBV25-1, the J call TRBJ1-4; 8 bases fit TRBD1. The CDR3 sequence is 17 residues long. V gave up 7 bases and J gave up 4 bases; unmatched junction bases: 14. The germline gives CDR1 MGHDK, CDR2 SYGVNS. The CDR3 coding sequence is TGTGCCAGCACCGAAGGGGCAGGGGGCTTGTATAATGAAAAACTGTTTTTT. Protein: CASTEGAGGLYNEKLFF.

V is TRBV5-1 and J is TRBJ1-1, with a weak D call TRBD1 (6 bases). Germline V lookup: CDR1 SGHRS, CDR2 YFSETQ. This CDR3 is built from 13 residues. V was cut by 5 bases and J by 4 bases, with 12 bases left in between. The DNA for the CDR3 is TGCGCCAGCAGACCTACAGGGTCCACTGAAGCTTTCTTT. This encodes CASRPTGSTEAFF.

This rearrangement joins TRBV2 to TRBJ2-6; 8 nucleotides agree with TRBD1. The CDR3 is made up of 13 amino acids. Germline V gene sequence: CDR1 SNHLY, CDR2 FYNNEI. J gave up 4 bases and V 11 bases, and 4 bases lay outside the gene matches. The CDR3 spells CAGGTGGANVLTF. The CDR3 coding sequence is TGTGCCGGTGGGACAGGAGGGGCCAACGTCCTGACTTTC.

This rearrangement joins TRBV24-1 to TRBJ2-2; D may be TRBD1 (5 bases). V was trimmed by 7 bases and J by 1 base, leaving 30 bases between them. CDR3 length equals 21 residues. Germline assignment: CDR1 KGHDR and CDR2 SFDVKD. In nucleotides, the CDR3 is TGTGCCACCAGGGGGCTGACTCGGAGCAGTGACCGCCAGTTGAACACCGGGGAGCTGTTTTTT. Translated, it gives CATRGLTRSSDRQLNTGELFF.

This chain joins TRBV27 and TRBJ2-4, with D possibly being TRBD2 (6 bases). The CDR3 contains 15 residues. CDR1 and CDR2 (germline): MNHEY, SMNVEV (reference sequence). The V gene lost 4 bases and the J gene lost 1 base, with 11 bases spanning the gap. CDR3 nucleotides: TGTGCCAGCAGTTCGGGGGAAAGGGCCAAAAACATTCAGTACTTC. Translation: CASSSGERAKNIQYF.

DNA of the CDR3: TGCGCCAGCAGTGCTACAGGGAGTAATTCACCCCTCCACTTT. As protein: CASSATGSNSPLHF. The genes are TRBV10-1 and TRBJ1-6; maybe TRBD1 (6 bases). Germline V gene lookup returns CDR1 WNHNN and CDR2 SYGVQD (reference sequence). The CDR3 runs 14 residues. Trimming shortened V by 4 bases and J by 6 bases, and 10 bases separated the two germline ends.

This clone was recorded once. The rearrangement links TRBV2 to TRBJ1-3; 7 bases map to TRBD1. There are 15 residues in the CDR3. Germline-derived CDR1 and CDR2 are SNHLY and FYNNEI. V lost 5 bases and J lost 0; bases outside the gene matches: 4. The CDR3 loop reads CASSWGQSSGNTIYF. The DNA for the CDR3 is TGTGCCAGCAGTTGGGGACAGAGCTCTGGAAACACCATATATTTT.

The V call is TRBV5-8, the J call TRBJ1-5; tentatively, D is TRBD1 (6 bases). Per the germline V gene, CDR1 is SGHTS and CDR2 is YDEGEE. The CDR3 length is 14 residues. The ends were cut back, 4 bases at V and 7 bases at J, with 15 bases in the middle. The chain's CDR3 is CASSPGHKGQPQHF. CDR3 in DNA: TGTGCCAGCAGCCCGGGACATAAGGGCCAGCCCCAGCATTTT.

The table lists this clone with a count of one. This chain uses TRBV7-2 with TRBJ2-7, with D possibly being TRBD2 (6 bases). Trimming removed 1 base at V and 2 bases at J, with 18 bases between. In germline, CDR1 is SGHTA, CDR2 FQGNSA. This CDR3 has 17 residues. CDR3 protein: CASSLVGFDGGAYEQYF. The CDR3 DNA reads TGTGCCAGCAGCTTAGTGGGTTTCGACGGGGGAGCCTACGAGCAGTACTTC.

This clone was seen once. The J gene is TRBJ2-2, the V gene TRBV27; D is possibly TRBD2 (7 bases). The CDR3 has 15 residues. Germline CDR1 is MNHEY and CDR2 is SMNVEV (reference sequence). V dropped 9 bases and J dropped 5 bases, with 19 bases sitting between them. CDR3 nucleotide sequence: TGTGCCAGAATGGAGGGGGGGAGAGAGACCGGGGAGCTGTTTTTT. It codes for CARMEGGRETGELFF.

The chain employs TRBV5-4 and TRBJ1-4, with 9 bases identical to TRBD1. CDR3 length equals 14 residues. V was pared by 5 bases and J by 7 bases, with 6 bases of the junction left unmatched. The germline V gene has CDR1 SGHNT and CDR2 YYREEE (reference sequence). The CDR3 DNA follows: TGTGCCAGCAGGCCAGACAGGGGGATTGAAAAACTGTTTTTT. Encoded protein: CASRPDRGIEKLFF.

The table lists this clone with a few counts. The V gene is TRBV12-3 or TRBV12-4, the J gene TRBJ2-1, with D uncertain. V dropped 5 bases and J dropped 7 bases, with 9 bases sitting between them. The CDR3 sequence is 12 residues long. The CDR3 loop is CASSPTQNEQFF. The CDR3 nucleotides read TGTGCCAGCAGTCCAACACAAAATGAGCAGTTCTTC.

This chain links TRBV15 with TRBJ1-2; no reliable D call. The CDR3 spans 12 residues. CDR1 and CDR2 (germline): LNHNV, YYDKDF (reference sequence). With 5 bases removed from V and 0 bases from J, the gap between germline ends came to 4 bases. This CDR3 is CATSQSNYGYTF. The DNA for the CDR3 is TGTGCCACCAGCCAATCTAACTATGGCTACACCTTC.

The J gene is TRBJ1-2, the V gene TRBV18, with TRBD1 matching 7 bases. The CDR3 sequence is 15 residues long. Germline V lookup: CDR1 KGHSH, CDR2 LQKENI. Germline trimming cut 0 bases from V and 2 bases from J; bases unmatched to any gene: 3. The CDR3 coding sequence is TGTGCCAGCTCACCACCGGAGACAGGGAACTATGGCTACACCTTC. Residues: CASSPPETGNYGYTF.

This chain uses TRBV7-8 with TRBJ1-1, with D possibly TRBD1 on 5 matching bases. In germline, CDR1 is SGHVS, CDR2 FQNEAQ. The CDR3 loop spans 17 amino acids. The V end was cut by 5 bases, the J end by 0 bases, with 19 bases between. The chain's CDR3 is CASSASGAYRMNTEAFF. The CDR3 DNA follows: TGTGCCAGCAGCGCGAGCGGGGCTTACCGAATGAACACTGAAGCTTTCTTT.